This note documents a single T cell receptor (beta chain) sequence. Its specificity is not known. This CDR3 comprises 19 residues. From germline, CDR1 is SGDLS and CDR2 YYNGEE. Unmatched junction bases numbered 12, after V lost 2 bases and J lost 4 bases. This specimen comes from a study of cytomegalovirus exposure and HLA in healthy donors. With 60 Vbeta and 13 Jbeta primers, the PCR was carried out. TCRdb's table, derived via immunoSEQ multiplex PCR, lists solely in-frame clones and lacks some. The sample has 150,000 to 200,000 clones. Regarding the study as a whole: Many donors shared some public TCRs, even though most TCR sequences were rare. Fewer N-insertions than the 666-donor mean were reportedly shown by an Asian-associated ancestry cluster in a later analysis.

The TCR was taken from a woman aged 18 to 35 in good health and CMV-seropositive. The V gene is TRBV9, the J gene TRBJ2-5; 15 bases are a match to TRBD2. Sequencing was done on a sample of PBMCs. The DNA for the CDR3 is TGTGCCAGCAGCGTCGGGACTAGCGGGGGGACAGCGCACGGAGAGACCCAGTACTTC. Residues: CASSVGTSGGTAHGETQYF.